The next 18 T cell receptor beta chains were all read from a single sample in a study of cytomegalovirus exposure and HLA in healthy donors. Generated by immunoSEQ multiplex PCR, the TCRdb table keeps only in-frame clones and is missing some. This sample carries roughly 250,000 clones, 90% of them seen once, and the ten largest clones take approximately 0.34%. Material: PBMCs. The receptors originated from a woman in her late teens or twenties in good health and CMV-seronegative.

The V gene is TRBV18, the J gene TRBJ2-7; 7 positions agree with TRBD1. Germline CDR1 is KGHSH and CDR2 is LQKENI. V gave up 0 bases and J gave up 5 bases; unmatched junction bases: 13. The CDR3 loop spans 17 amino acids. This CDR3 reads CASSPPIGGPQGNEQYF. The CDR3 DNA is TGTGCCAGCTCACCACCCATAGGGGGCCCCCAGGGAAACGAGCAGTACTTC. The full variable domain, its missing parts supplied by reference TRBV18 and TRBJ2-7, is NAGVMQNPRHLVRRRGQEARLRCSPMKGHSHVYWYRQLPEEGLKFMVYLQKENIIDESGMPKERFSAEFPKEGPSILRIQQVVRGDSAAYFCASSPPIGGPQGNEQYFGPGTRLTVT.

CDR3 region: CASSLAETRAETQYF. In nucleotides, the CDR3 is TGTGCCAGCAGCTTAGCGGAGACCAGGGCAGAGACCCAGTACTTC. This sequence joins TRBV7-9 and TRBJ2-5, with D perhaps TRBD1 (5 bases). Looked up from germline, CDR1 is SEHNR and CDR2 is FQNEAQ (reference sequence). Between the trimmed V and J ends, which lost 0 bases and 4 bases, there was a span of 12 bases. CDR3 length: 15 residues.

The table lists this clone with a few counts. V is TRBV27 and J is TRBJ1-6; D not resolved. This CDR3 comprises 13 residues. CDR1 MNHEY and CDR2 SMNVEV come from the germline V gene (reference sequence). V lost 8 bases and J 0 bases, leaving 5 bases between the germline ends. CDR3 bases: TGTGCCAGCTTGAGCTCCTATAATTCACCCCTCCACTTT. Encoded protein: CASLSSYNSPLHF.

V gene TRBV28 combines with J gene TRBJ2-6, with D possibly being TRBD1 (5 bases). Germline CDR1 is MDHEN and CDR2 is SYDVKM. CDR3 size: 15 residues. The V and J ends lost 8 bases and 0 bases respectively, with 11 bases between them. CDR3 nucleotides: TGTGCCAGCTCCCAGGGATACTCTGGGGCCAACGTCCTGACTTTC. Protein: CASSQGYSGANVLTF.

This clone was detected once. This sequence joins TRBV7-2 and TRBJ2-3; D may be TRBD2 (5 bases). Germline V gene sequence: CDR1 SGHTA, CDR2 FQGNSA. V was clipped by 2 bases and J by 3 bases, with 12 bases between them. The CDR3 has 15 residues. CDR3 residues: CASSLRRMTTDTQYF. The DNA for the CDR3 is TGTGCCAGCAGCTTACGGAGGATGACTACAGATACGCAGTATTTT.

The chain is built from TRBV28 and TRBJ1-2; no definite D call. With 1 base removed from V and 8 bases from J, the gap between germline ends came to 8 bases. CDR3 length: 12 amino acids. Germline V CDR1 and CDR2: MDHEN, SYDVKM. CDR3 in DNA: TGTGCCAGCAGTTTATCGGCGGAGGGCTACACCTTC. Translated, it gives CASSLSAEGYTF.

The chain combines TRBV20-1 with TRBJ2-1; D perhaps matches TRBD1 (6 bases). V shed 6 bases and J shed 8 bases, with 8 bases lying between them. The germline gives CDR1 DFQATT, CDR2 SNEGSKA (reference sequence). The CDR3 loop spans 10 amino acids. The CDR3 spells CSATGYEQFF. CDR3 bases: TGCAGTGCAACAGGGTATGAGCAGTTCTTC.

In this sample, this clone turned up a few times. The chain employs TRBV19 and TRBJ1-1; maybe TRBD1 (5 bases). The germline CDR1 and CDR2 sequences are LNHDA and SQIVND (reference sequence). The CDR3 extends over 14 amino acids. The V gene lost 5 bases and the J gene lost 7 bases, with 17 bases spanning the gap. The CDR3: CASSSSVAGGEAFF. The CDR3 coding sequence is TGTGCCAGTAGTTCCTCAGTCGCGGGGGGTGAAGCTTTCTTT.

V and J are TRBV7-2 and TRBJ2-7; D unresolved. CDR3 length: 13 residues. Germline values: CDR1 SGHTA, CDR2 FQGNSA. V was trimmed by 1 base and J by 4 bases, leaving 8 bases between them. CDR3 nucleotide sequence: TGTGCCAGCAGCTTAGACAGAATTTACGAGCAGTACGTC. The encoded protein is CASSLDRIYEQYV.

The CDR3 region has the DNA TGTGCCAGCAGTTACTTAACAGGGAGAGATGGCTACACCTTC. Protein: CASSYLTGRDGYTF. The gene calls are TRBV6-6 and TRBJ1-2; the D gene is possibly TRBD1 (6 bases). Germline V gene sequence: CDR1 MNHNY, CDR2 SVGAGI (reference sequence). The CDR3 covers 14 residues. The V end was cut by 1 base, the J end by 6 bases, with 12 bases between.

J is TRBJ1-6 and V is TRBV7-9; 8 nucleotides agree with TRBD1. Germline CDR1 and CDR2: SEHNR and FQNEAQ (reference sequence). The CDR3 extends over 14 amino acids. V gave up 4 bases and J gave up 11 bases; unmatched junction bases: 7. CDR3 sequence: CASSSDREIPPLHF. CDR3 bases: TGTGCCAGCAGCTCGGACAGGGAAATACCACCCCTCCACTTT.

J is TRBJ2-7 and V is TRBV2; TRBD1 is a possible D gene (5 bases). Germline assignment: CDR1 SNHLY and CDR2 FYNNEI. The CDR3 is 13 amino acids. V shed 5 bases and J shed 2 bases, with 10 bases lying between them. For the CDR3, the DNA is TGTGCCAGCAGTTACAGGCCGACCTACGAGCAGTACGTC. This gives the protein CASSYRPTYEQYV.

The chain has TRBV15 and TRBJ1-5; no definite D call. This CDR3 is built from 16 residues. Germline V gene lookup returns CDR1 LNHNV and CDR2 YYDKDF (reference sequence). Between the trimmed V and J ends, which lost 1 base and 3 bases, there was a span of 13 bases. The CDR3 here is CATSRVHPQFNQPQHF. DNA of the CDR3: TGTGCCACCAGCAGAGTACACCCGCAATTCAATCAGCCCCAGCATTTT.

V and J are TRBV28 and TRBJ1-6; 7 positions match TRBD1. J gave up 3 bases and V 4 bases, and 3 bases lay outside the gene matches. Germline CDR1 and CDR2: MDHEN and SYDVKM. This CDR3 contains 15 residues. The CDR3 loop reads CASSSPGGYNSPLHF. The CDR3 DNA reads as TGTGCCAGCAGTTCCCCAGGGGGCTATAATTCACCCCTCCACTTT.

The chain recombines TRBV18 with TRBJ1-5, with 7 bases aligning to TRBD1. The length of the CDR3 is 14 residues. Looked up from germline, CDR1 is KGHSH and CDR2 is LQKENI. With V trimmed by 3 bases and J by 5 bases, 4 bases remained unmatched. The CDR3 nucleotides are TGTGCCAGCTCACCTTTCGGACAGGATCAGCCCCAGCATTTT. Its protein product is CASSPFGQDQPQHF.

The J gene is TRBJ1-2, the V gene TRBV6-1, with 9 nucleotides matching TRBD1. The CDR3 spans 17 residues. Germline V gene lookup returns CDR1 MNHNS and CDR2 SASEGT. Trimming took 4 bases from V and 2 from J; bases not matched to a gene: 11. DNA for the CDR3: TGTGCCAGCAGTGGCGGACAGGGGTTCGCTCCAAACTATGGCTACACCTTC. This sequence encodes CASSGGQGFAPNYGYTF.

This chain uses TRBV11-2 with TRBJ2-5; TRBD2 agrees at 16 bases. The CDR3 length is 17 residues. CDR1 and CDR2 from the germline V gene are SGHAT and FQNNGV. V lost 1 base and J lost 5; bases outside the gene matches: 4. In DNA, the CDR3 is TGTGCCAGCAGCTTAGCGGGACTAGCGGGGGGGATGGAGACCCAGTACTTC. It translates to CASSLAGLAGGMETQYF.

V usage is TRBV11-2 and J usage is TRBJ2-1, with D possibly matching TRBD2 (5 bases). The CDR3 is made up of 14 amino acids. Trimming took 0 bases from V and 7 from J, leaving 10 bases between them. CDR1 and CDR2 from the germline V gene are SGHAT and FQNNGV. The chain's CDR3 is CASSLDIRGNEQFF. The CDR3 nucleotides are TGTGCCAGCAGCTTAGACATACGGGGAAATGAGCAGTTCTTC. Combining the CDR3 with reference TRBV11-2 and TRBJ2-1 gives the whole variable domain EAGVAQSPRYKIIEKRQSVAFWCNPISGHATLYWYQQILGQGPKLLIQFQNNGVVDDSQLPKDRFSAERLKGVDSTLKIQPAKLEDSAVYLCASSLDIRGNEQFFGPGTRLTVL.